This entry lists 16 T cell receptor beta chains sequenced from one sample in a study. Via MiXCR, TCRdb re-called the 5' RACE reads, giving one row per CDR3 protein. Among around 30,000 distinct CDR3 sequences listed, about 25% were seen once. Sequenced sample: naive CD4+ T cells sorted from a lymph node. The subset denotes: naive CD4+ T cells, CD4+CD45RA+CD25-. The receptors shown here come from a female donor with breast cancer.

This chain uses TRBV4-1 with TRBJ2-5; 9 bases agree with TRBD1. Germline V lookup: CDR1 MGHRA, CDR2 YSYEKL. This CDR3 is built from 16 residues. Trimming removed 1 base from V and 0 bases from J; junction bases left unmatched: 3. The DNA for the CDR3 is TGCGCCAGCAGCCAAGGGGACAGGGCGTACCAAGAGACCCAGTACTTC. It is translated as CASSQGDRAYQETQYF.

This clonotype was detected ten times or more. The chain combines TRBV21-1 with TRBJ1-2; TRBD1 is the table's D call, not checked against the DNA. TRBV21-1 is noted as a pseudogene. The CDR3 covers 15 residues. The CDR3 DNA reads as TGTGCCAGCAGCACGGGGACGACAGGGGACTATGGCTACACCTTC. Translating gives CASSTGTTGDYGYTF.

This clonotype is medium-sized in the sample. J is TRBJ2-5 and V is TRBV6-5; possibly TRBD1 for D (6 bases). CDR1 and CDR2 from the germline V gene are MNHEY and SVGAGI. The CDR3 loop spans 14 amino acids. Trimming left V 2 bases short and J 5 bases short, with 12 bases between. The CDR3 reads CASSYGHREETQYF. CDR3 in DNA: TGTGCCAGCAGTTACGGCCACAGGGAGGAGACCCAGTACTTC.

CDR3 DNA: TGCGCCAGCAGCTTGGCCTACAGGGCCATGGGCAATGAGCAGTTCTTC. Protein: CASSLAYRAMGNEQFF. The V and J genes are TRBV5-1 and TRBJ2-1, with TRBD1 as a possible D gene (6 bases). The CDR3 is 16 amino acids. Germline V gene lookup returns CDR1 SGHRS and CDR2 YFSETQ. Trimming took off 0 bases at V and 6 bases at J, with 16 bases between the two ends.

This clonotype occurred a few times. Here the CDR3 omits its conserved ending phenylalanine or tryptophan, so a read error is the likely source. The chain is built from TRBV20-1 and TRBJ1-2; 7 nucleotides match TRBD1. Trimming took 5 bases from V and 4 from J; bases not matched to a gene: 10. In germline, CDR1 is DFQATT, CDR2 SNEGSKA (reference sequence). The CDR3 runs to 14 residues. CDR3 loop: CSASRQGPLYGYTI. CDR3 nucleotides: TGCAGTGCTTCTCGACAGGGCCCCCTCTATGGCTACACCATC.

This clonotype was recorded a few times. This chain's CDR3 is CATSRDPPTYEQYF. In DNA form, the CDR3 reads TGTGCCACCAGCAGAGACCCTCCCACCTACGAGCAGTACTTC. This chain uses TRBV15 with TRBJ2-7, with D hard to call. CDR1 is LNHNV, CDR2 YYDKDF, per germline (reference sequence). V was pared by 0 bases and J by 2 bases, with 8 bases between. CDR3 length equals 14 residues.

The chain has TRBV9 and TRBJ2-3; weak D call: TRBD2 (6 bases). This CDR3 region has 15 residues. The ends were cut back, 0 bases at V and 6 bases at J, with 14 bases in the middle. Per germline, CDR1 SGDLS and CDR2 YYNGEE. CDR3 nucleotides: TGTGCCAGCAGCGTAGGGTGGGGAGGCATTGATACGCAGTATTTT. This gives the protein CASSVGWGGIDTQYF.

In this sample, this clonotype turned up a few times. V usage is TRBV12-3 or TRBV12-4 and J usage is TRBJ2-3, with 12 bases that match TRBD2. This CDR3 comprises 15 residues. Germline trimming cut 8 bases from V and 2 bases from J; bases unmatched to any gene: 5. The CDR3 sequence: CASGLAGGSTDTQYF. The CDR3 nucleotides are TGTGCCAGCGGTCTAGCGGGAGGGTCCACAGATACGCAGTATTTT.

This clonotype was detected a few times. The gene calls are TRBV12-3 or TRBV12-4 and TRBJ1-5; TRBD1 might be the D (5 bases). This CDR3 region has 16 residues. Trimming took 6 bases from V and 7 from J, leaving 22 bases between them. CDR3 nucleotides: TGTGCCAGCAGCGTCCGGGACCCAAGGACCGGGCAGCCCCAGCATTTT. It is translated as CASSVRDPRTGQPQHF.

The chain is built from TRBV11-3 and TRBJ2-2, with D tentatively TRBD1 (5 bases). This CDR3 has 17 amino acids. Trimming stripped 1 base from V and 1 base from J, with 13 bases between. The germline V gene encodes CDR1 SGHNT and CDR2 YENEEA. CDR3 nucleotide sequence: TGTGCCAGCAGCTTAGGACCCGGCAGGGAGAACACCGGGGAGCTGTTTTTT. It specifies CASSLGPGRENTGELFF.

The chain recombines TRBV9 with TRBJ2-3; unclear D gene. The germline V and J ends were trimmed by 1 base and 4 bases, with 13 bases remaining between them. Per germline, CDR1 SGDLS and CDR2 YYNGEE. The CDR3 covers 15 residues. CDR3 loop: CASSVLNQVSDTQYF. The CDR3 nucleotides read TGTGCCAGCAGCGTACTAAACCAGGTATCAGATACGCAGTATTTT. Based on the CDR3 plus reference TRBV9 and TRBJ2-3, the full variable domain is DSGVTQTPKHLITATGQRVTLRCSPRSGDLSVYWYQQSLDQGLQFLIQYYNGEERAKGNILERFSAQQFPDLHSELNLSSLELGDSALYFCASSVLNQVSDTQYFGPGTRLTVL.

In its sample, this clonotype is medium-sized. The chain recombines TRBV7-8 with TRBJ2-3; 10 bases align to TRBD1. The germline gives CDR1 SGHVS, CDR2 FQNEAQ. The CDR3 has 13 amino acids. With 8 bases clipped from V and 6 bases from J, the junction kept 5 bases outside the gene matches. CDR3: CASDWTGGDTQYF. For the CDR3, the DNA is TGTGCCAGCGACTGGACAGGGGGTGATACGCAGTATTTT.

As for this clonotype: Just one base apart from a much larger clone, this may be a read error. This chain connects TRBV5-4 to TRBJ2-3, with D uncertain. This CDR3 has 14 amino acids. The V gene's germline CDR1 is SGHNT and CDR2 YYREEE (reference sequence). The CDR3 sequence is CTSSFRRSTDTQYF. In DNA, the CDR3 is TGTACCAGCAGCTTTCGTCGGAGCACAGATACGCAGTATTTT.

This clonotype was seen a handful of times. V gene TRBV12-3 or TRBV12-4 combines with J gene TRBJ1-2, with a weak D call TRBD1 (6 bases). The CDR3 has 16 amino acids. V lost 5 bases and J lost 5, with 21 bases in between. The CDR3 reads CASSLQTGPVGYGYTF. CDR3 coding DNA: TGTGCCAGCAGTCTTCAGACAGGCCCCGTCGGGTATGGCTACACCTTC.

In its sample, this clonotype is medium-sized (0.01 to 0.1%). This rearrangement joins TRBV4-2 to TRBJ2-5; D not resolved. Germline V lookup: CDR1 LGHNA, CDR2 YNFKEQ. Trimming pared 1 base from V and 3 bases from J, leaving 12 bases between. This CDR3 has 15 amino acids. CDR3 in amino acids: CASSQVRANKETQYF. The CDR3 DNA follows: TGTGCCAGCAGCCAAGTCCGGGCGAACAAAGAGACCCAGTACTTC.

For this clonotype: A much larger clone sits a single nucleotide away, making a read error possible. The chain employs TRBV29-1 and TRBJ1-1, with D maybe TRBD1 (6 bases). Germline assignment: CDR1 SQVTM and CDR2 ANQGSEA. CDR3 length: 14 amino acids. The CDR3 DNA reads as TGCGGCGTCGGGGGAGGACAGCCGAACACTGAAGCTTTCTTT. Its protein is CGVGGGQPNTEAFF.